The rows below give T cell receptor beta chains drawn from one sample of a study of T cells in localized non-small cell lung cancer. The data were produced by immunoSEQ multiplex PCR, yet TCRdb's version contains in-frame clones alone and is incomplete. The profile covers about 4,400 clones, with roughly 21% appearing a single time and less than 5.5% taken by the ten largest. Here the sequenced sample was lung tumor tissue, taken before any cancer treatment. These receptors all stem from an older female donor with stage I lung adenocarcinoma. Each CDR3 is given with its conserved first and last residue. D genes are given only for firm matches. Only some rows state a clone size, as once, few, many or a class for expanded clones.

d_call | j_call | clone_size | v_call | cdr3_aa | cdr3_nt
NA | TRBJ1-1 | NA | TRBV9 | CASSRHRDNPNTEAFF | TGTGCCAGCAGCCGACACCGGGACAACCCGAACACTGAAGCTTTCTTT
NA | TRBJ1-3 | few | TRBV11-3 | CASSLAGRGNTIYF | TGTGCCAGCAGCTTGGCCGGGAGGGGAAACACCATATATTTT
TRBD2 | TRBJ2-7 | medium-sized | TRBV11-3 | CASSLGGSGSPRRF | TGTGCCAGCAGCTTGGGTGGTAGCGGGAGCCCGCGGCGTTTC
NA | TRBJ2-5 | few | TRBV9 | CASSVAGTQETQYF | TGTGCCAGCAGCGTAGCCGGGACCCAAGAGACCCAGTACTTC
NA | TRBJ2-5 | NA | TRBV9 | CASSVVGTGTEDF | NA
NA | TRBJ1-6 | NA | TRBV11-3 | CASSLGGSSDSPLHF | TGTGCCAGCAGCTTAGGTGGGTCGTCGGATTCACCCCTCCACTTT
TRBD1 | TRBJ2-7 | NA | TRBV5-1 | CASSQAQGAGEQYF | TGCGCCAGCAGCCAAGCACAGGGGGCAGGCGAGCAGTACTTC
TRBD1 | TRBJ2-2 | medium-sized | TRBV6-8 | CASSRAGTGSNTGELFF | TGTGCCAGCAGCCGCGCCGGGACAGGCTCGAACACCGGGGAGCTGTTTTTT
NA | TRBJ2-7 | many | TRBV7-8 | CASSLGTNYEQYF | TGTGCCAGCAGCTTAGGGACAAACTACGAGCAGTACTTC
TRBD2 | TRBJ2-5 | few | TRBV6-8 | CASSYPSGDSQETQYF | TGTGCCAGCAGTTATCCCAGCGGGGATTCACAAGAGACCCAGTACTTC
TRBD1 | TRBJ1-6 | few | TRBV6-8 | CASNPPTGGPNSPLHF | TGTGCCAGCAATCCCCCCACAGGGGGGCCTAATTCACCCCTCCACTTT
NA | TRBJ2-3 | NA | TRBV6-8 | CARRIRGSDTQYF | TGTGCCAGGAGAATTCGGGGCTCAGATACGCAGTATTTT
NA | TRBJ1-4 | few | TRBV6-7 | CASTPGEKLFF | TGTGCCAGCACTCCGGGAGAAAAACTGTTTTTT
TRBD1 | TRBJ1-2 | few | TRBV25-1 | CASRTGEFSGYTF | TGTGCCAGTAGGACAGGGGAATTTTCGGGCTACACCTTC
NA | TRBJ1-5 | NA | TRBV28 | CASSESSNQPQHF | TGTGCCAGCAGTGAGAGTAGCAATCAGCCCCAGCATTTT
TRBD1 | TRBJ1-3 | NA | TRBV5-1 | CASSPGQGFSGNTIYF | TGCGCCAGCAGCCCCGGACAGGGATTTTCTGGAAACACCATATATTTT
NA | TRBJ2-3 | once | TRBV18 | CASSPKLVIPSPSTDTQYF | TGTGCCAGCTCACCAAAGTTGGTCATCCCCAGCCCTAGCACAGATACGCAGTATTTT
NA | TRBJ1-2 | NA | TRBV9 | CASSVVTYGYTF | TGTGCCAGCAGCGTAGTGACTTATGGCTACACCTTC
TRBD2 | TRBJ2-1 | NA | TRBV6-8 | CASSYVFTSGSYNEQFF | TGTGCCAGCAGTTACGTATTTACTAGCGGATCCTACAATGAGCAGTTCTTC
NA | TRBJ2-2 | few | TRBV9 | CASSVAGTANTGELFF | TGTGCCAGCAGCGTAGCCGGGACGGCGAACACCGGGGAGCTGTTTTTT
NA | TRBJ1-2 | NA | TRBV18 | CASSPDTTGTLLF | TGTGCCAGCTCACCCGATACGACCGGGACCCTCCTCTTC
NA | TRBJ1-5 | few | TRBV6-8 | CASSDYEVNQPQHF | TGTGCCAGCAGTGATTATGAGGTCAATCAGCCCCAGCATTTT
NA | TRBJ1-5 | NA | TRBV28 | CASSPSGRYNQPQHF | TGTGCCAGCAGTCCGTCTGGTAGGTACAATCAGCCCCAGCATTTT
NA | TRBJ2-1 | NA | TRBV19 | CASSIRVNSYNEQFF | TGTGCCAGTAGTATACGCGTGAACTCCTACAATGAGCAGTTCTTC
NA | TRBJ1-1 | large | TRBV30 | CAWNQGKMNTEAFF | TGTGCCTGGAATCAGGGTAAAATGAACACTGAAGCTTTCTTT
NA | TRBJ2-7 | few | TRBV11-3 | CASSSFLATRGPYEQYF | TGTGCCAGCAGCTCTTTTCTAGCGACCAGGGGCCCCTACGAGCAGTACTTC
NA | TRBJ2-1 | NA | TRBV4-1 | CASSQDRYEQFF | TGCGCCAGCAGCCAAGATCGATATGAGCAGTTCTTC